This T cell receptor beta chain was recorded in a study of cytomegalovirus exposure and HLA in healthy donors. General observations from the study: Most of the TCR beta V segments (in an earlier analysis) were productive either about 87% or about 30% of the time.

CDR1 ENHRY and CDR2 SYGVKD come from the germline V gene. The junction had 1 base not matched to a gene; V was cut back by 5 bases and J by 5 bases. This CDR3 is 12 amino acids long. As to this clone: The antigen is undetermined.

PCR primers comprised 60 Vbeta and 13 Jbeta primers. Original processing notes: About 11 million of 75 million to 85 million unique TCR beta chains were shared, per a later count. Using immunoSEQ multiplex PCR, the repertoire was profiled, and TCRdb retains in-frame clones only, with some absent. D and trimming were read from the DNA, whereas the V and J calls and clone size are those reported in that table. The sample carries some 240,000 clones, nearly 95% recorded once. What was sequenced was PBMCs. The chain is built from TRBV10-3 and TRBJ2-3; 7 bases are shared with TRBD1. This receptor was identified in a girl aged 2 to 10 in good health and CMV-seronegative. CDR3 residues: CAISTGEDTQYF. DNA for the CDR3: TGTGCCATCAGTACAGGGGAAGATACGCAGTATTTT.